This T cell receptor (beta chain) was documented in a study of vaccination and CD4 T cells after COVID-19. The assay that was used to sequence DNA from cultured CD4+ T cells was the Oncomine TCR Beta short-read assay. Each CDR3 protein is one row after TCRdb ran MiXCR on the PCR reads. Of under 20,000 distinct CDR3 sequences listed, under 45% are singletons. V shed 2 bases, J shed 5 bases, and the junction held 4 bases outside the gene matches. The CDR3 totals 16 residues. Germline CDR1 is MNHEY and CDR2 is SVGAGI. Treatment meaning: approximately 9-day PBMC culture with coronavirus spike peptide pools or control peptides (ViraFEST assay). Comment on this clonotype: Its antigen is undetermined.

This TCR was sampled from a human donor with COVID-19. The sequencing input was cultured CD4+ T cells from blood. This chain links TRBV6-5 with TRBJ1-6; TRBD1 aligns across 9 bases. CDR3 sequence (DNA): TGTGCCAGCAGTTACGGGACAGGGTGGAATAATTCACCCCTCCACTTT. Its translation is CASSYGTGWNNSPLHF.